This section outlines one T cell receptor beta chain sequence together with its context. Its antigen is currently unknown. The sample originates from a study of cytomegalovirus exposure and HLA in healthy donors. Study details: Caucasian-associated ancestry cluster membership applied to 75% to 85% of around 400 genotyped donors.

Study outcomes and limitations: Data from an earlier analysis indicated that most TCR beta V segments were productive either about 87% or about 30% of the time. A later analysis showed HLA-associated TCR beta chains outstripping equally common others in clonal expansion. In a later analysis, a genetic analysis reported fewer productive-TCR N-insertions in an Asian-associated ancestry cluster than the cohort average.

PCR used 60 Vbeta primers and 13 Jbeta primers. The repertoire was sequenced with immunoSEQ multiplex PCR; TCRdb's copy has only in-frame clones and lacks some. The sample totals about 200,000 clones; its top ten clones hold approximately 0.74%. The sample was PBMCs. This TCR derives from a boy between 10 and 17 years old in good health and CMV-seronegative.

The CDR3 DNA reads as TGTGCCAGCAGCTTGGACGGAACTAATGAAAAACTGTTTTTT. Its protein product is CASSLDGTNEKLFF. This sequence joins TRBV5-8 and TRBJ1-4; no reliable D call. This CDR3 is 14 amino acids long. V was pared by 0 bases and J by 1 base, with 4 bases between. Germline V lookup: CDR1 SGHTS, CDR2 YDEGEE. The whole variable domain, filled in from reference TRBV5-8 and TRBJ1-4, reads EAGVTQSPTHLIKTRGQQATLRCSPISGHTSVYWYQQALGLGLQFLLWYDEGEERNRGNFPPRFSGRQFPNYSSELNVNALELEDSALYLCASSLDGTNEKLFFGSGTQLSVL.